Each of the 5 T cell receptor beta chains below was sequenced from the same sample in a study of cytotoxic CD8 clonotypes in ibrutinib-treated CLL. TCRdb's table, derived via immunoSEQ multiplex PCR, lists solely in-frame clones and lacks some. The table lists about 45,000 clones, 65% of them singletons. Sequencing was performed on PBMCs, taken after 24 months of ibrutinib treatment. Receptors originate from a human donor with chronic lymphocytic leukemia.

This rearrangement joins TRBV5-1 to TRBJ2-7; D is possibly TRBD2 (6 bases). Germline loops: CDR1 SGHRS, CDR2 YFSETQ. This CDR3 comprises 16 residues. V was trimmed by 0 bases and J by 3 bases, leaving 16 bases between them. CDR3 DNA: TGCGCCAGCAGCTTGGCCGCGGAAGCGGGCCTCTACGAGCAGTACTTC. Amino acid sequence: CASSLAAEAGLYEQYF.

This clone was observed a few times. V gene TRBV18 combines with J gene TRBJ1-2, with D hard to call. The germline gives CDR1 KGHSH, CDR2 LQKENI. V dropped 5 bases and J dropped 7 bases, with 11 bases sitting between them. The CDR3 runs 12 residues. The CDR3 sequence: CASSASDVGYTF. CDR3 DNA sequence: TGTGCCAGCTCAGCATCCGACGTTGGCTACACCTTC.

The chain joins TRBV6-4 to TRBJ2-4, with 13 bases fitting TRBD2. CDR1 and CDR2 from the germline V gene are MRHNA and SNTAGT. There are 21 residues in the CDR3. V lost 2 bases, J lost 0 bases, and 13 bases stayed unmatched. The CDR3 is CASSDRLPGLAGLLAKNIQYF. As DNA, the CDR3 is TGTGCCAGCAGTGACCGGCTTCCGGGACTAGCGGGACTTCTAGCCAAAAACATTCAGTACTTC.

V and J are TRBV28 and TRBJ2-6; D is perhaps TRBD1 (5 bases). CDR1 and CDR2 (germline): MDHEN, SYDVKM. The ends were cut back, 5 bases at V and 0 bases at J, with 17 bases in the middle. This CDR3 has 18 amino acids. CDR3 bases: TGTGCCAGCAGTCGAAGACAGTCTCTCATCTCTGGGGCCAACGTCCTGACTTTC. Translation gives CASSRRQSLISGANVLTF.

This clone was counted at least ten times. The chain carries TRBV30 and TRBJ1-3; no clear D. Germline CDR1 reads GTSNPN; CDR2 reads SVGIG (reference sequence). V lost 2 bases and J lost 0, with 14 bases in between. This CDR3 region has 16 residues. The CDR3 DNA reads TGTGCCTGGAGTCCATCCCGGAGGGCCTCTGGAAACACCATATATTTT. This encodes CAWSPSRRASGNTIYF.